The clone carrying this T cell receptor (beta chain) is labeled as medium-sized. What it recognizes is unknown. This specimen belongs to a study of metastatic and nonmetastatic thyroid tumors. Study background: Repertoires were compared across blood and tumor or nodule tissue from malignant and benign thyroid patients.

There were no patients who had received any treatment before thyroid surgery. TCRdb reprocessed the PCR reads using MiXCR. The data show more than 10,000 clones, with 21% seen just once and 12% to 15% held by the top ten. Study findings and constraints: Significantly higher TCR beta diversity was reportedly seen in malignant thyroid tumors than benign nodules, in blood and tumor.

The TCR was taken from a female donor with papillary thyroid cancer or a benign thyroid nodule (not recorded which). Some clones in this sample may be carry-over from other donors' samples. Sequenced: adjacent normal tissue.

CDR3 nucleotide sequence: TGTGCCAGCAGTACGCCGCCAGGGCTCCCAAAGGAGCAGTACTTC. Residues: CASSTPPGLPKEQYF. V gene TRBV28 combines with J gene TRBJ2-7; D possibly corresponds to TRBD1 (5 bases). The germline V and J ends were trimmed by 5 bases and 7 bases, with 21 bases remaining between them. This CDR3 is 15 amino acids long. CDR1 is MDHEN, CDR2 SYDVKM, per germline.